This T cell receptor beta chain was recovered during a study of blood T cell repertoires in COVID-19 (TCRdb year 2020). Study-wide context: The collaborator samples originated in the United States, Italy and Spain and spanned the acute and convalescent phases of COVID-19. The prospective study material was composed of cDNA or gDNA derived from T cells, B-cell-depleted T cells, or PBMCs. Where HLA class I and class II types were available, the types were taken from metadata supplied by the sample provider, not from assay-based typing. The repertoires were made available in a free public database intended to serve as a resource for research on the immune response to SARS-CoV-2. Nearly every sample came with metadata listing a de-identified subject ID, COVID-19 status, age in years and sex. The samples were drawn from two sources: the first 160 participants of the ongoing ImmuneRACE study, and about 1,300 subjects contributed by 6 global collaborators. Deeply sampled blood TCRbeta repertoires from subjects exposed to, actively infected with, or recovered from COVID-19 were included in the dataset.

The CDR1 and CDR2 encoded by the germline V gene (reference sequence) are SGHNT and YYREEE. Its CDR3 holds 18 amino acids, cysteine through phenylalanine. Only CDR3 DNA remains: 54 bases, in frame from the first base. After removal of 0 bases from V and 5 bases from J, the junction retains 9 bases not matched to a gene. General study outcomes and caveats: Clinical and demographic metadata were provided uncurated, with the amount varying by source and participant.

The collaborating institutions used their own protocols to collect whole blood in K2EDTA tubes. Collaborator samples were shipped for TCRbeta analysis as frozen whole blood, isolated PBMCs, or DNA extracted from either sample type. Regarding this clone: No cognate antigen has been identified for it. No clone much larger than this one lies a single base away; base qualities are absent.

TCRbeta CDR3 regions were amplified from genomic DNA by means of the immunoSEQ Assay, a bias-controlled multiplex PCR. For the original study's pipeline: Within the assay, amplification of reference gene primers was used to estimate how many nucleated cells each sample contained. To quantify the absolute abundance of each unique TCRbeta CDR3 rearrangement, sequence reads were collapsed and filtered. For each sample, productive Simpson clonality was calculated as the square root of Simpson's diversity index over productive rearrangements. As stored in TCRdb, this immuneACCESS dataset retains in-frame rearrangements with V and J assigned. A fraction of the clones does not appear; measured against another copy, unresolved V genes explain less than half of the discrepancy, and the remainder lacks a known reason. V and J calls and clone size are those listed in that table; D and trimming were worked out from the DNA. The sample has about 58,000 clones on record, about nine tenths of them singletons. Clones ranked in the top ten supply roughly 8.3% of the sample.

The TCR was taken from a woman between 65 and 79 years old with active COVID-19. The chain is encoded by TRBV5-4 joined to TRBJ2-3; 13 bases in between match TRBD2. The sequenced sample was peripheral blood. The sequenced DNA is TGTGCCAGCAGCTTGGAGGGGGGACTAGCGGGAAAAGGAGATACGCAGTATTTT. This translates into CASSLEGGLAGKGDTQYF.